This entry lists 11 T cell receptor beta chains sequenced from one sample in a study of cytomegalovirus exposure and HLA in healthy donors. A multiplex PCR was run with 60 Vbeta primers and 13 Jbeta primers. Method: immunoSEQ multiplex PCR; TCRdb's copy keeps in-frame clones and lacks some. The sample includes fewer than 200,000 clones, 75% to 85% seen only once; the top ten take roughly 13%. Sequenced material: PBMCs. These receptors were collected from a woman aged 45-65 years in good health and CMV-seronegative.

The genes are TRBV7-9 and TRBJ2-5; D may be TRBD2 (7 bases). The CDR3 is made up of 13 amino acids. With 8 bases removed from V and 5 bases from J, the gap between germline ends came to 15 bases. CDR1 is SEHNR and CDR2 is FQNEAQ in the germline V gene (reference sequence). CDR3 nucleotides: TGTGCCAGCGGGGGGGCTGGAATGGAGACCCAGTACTTC. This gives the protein CASGGAGMETQYF.

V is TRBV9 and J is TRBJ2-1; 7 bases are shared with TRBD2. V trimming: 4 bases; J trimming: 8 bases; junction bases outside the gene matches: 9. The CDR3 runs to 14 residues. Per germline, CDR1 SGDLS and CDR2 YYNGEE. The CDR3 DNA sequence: TGTGCCAGCAGCCCTCGGACTAGGGAGGATGAGCAGTTCTTC. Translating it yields CASSPRTREDEQFF.

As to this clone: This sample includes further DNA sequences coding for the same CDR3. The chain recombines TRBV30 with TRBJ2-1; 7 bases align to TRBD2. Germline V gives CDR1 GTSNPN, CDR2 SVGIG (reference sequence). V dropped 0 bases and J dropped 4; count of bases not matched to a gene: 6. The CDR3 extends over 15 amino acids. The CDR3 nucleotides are TGTGCCTGGAGTGTAAGTGCGGGGGTATACAATGAGCAGTTCTTC. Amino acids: CAWSVSAGVYNEQFF.

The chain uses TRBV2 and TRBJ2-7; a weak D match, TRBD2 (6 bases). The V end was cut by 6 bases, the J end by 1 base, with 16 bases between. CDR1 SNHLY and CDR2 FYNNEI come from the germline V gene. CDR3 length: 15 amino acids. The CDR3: CASSEPGVGSYEQYF. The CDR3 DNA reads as TGTGCCAGCAGCGAGCCGGGAGTCGGGTCCTACGAGCAGTACTTC.

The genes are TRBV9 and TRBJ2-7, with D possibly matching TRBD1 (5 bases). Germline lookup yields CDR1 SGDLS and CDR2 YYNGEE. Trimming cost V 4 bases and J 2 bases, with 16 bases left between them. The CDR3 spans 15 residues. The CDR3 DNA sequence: TGTGCCAGCAGCCGGATAGGGGCTCCGACCTACGAGCAGTACTTC. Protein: CASSRIGAPTYEQYF.

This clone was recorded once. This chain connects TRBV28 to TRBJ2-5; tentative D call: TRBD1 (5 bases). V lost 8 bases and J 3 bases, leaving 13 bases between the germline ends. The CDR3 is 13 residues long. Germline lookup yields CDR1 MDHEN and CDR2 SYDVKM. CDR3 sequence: CASLNSREETQYF. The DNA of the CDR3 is TGTGCCAGCCTCAACAGCAGGGAAGAGACCCAGTACTTC.

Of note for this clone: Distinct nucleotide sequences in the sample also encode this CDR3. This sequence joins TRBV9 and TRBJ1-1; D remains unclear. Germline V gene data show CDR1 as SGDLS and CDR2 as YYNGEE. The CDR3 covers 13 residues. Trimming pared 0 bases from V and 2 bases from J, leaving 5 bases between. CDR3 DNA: TGTGCCAGCAGCGTAGCCGTAAACACTGAAGCTTTCTTT. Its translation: CASSVAVNTEAFF.

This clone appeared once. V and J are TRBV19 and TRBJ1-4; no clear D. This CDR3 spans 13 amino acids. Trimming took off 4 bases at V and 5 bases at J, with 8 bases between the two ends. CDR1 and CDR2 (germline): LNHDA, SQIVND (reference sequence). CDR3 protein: CASSSRVNEKLFF. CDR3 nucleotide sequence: TGTGCCAGTAGTAGCCGGGTGAATGAAAAACTGTTTTTT.

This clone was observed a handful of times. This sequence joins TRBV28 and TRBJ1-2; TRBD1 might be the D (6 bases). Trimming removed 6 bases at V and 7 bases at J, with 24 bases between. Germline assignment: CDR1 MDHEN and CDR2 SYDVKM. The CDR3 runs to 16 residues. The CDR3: CASRSRGPSFSSGYTF. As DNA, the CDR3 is TGTGCCAGCAGGTCCAGGGGTCCCTCTTTTTCGAGTGGCTACACCTTC.

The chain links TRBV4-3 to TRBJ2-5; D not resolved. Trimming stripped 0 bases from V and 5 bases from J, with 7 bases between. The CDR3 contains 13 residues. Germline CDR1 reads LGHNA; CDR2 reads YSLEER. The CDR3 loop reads CASSQDLEETQYF. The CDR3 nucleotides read TGCGCCAGCAGCCAAGATTTGGAGGAGACCCAGTACTTC.

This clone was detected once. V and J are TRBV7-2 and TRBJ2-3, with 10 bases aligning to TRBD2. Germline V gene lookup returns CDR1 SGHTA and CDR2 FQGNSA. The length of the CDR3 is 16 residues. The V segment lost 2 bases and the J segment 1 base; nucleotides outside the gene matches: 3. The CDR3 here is CASSLLAGAGTDTQYF. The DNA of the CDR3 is TGTGCCAGCAGCTTACTAGCGGGGGCCGGCACAGATACGCAGTATTTT.